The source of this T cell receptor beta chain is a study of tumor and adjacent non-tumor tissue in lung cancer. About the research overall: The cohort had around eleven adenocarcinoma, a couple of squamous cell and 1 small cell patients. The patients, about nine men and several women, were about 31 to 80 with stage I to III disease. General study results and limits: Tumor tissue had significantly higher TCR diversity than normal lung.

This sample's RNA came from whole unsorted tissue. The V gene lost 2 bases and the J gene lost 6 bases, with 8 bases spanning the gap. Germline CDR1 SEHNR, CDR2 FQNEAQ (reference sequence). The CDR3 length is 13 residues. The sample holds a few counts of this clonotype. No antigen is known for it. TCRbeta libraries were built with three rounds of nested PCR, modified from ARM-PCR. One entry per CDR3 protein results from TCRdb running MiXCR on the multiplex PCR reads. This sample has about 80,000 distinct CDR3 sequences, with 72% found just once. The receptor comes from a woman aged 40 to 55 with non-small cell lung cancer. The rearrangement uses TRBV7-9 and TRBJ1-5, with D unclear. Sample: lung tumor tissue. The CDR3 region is CASSLFLSQPQHF. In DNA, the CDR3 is TGTGCCAGCAGCTTATTTCTCTCTCAGCCCCAGCATTTT.